What follows is one TCR beta chain and its context. These data are taken from a study of blood T cell repertoires in COVID-19. Study-wide context: Sample material is recorded as cDNA or gDNA derived from T cells, B-cell-depleted T cells, or PBMCs.

How the authors handled the data: Quantification of nucleated cells was approximated via reference gene primer amplification. Produced via immunoSEQ multiplex PCR; TCRdb's table is partial and in-frame only. V, J and clone size are taken as reported in that table, and D and trimming were inferred from the DNA itself. The sample holds 95,000 to 150,000 clones; about 89% are singletons and the top ten take more than 25%. Germline CDR1 SEHNR, CDR2 FQNEAQ (reference sequence). CDR3 size: 14 residues. Trimming took 8 bases from V and 6 from J; bases not matched to a gene: 9. The chain is built from TRBV7-9 and TRBJ1-5, with TRBD1 identical over 8 bases. Specimen: peripheral blood. The clonotype was recovered from a woman in her 70s with acute or convalescent COVID-19. CDR3 protein: CASGTGQGGQPQHF. As DNA, the CDR3 is TGTGCCAGCGGCACCGGACAGGGAGGTCAGCCCCAGCATTTT.